This TCR beta chain was sequenced for a study of shared clonotypes between healthy human individuals. Broader study findings: When naive CD4 clonotypes were compared across a few donors, approximately 4.9% were shared.

This clone was counted many times. Its antigen is unidentified. This CDR3 region has 17 residues. Germline V gives CDR1 SEHNR, CDR2 FQNEAQ (reference sequence). V dropped 3 bases and J dropped 0; count of bases not matched to a gene: 6. The table came from immunoSEQ multiplex PCR; TCRdb's copy has only in-frame clones and leaves some out. The sample holds some 680,000 clones, 60% to 75% seen once. The clonotype comes from a woman aged 25-40 years in good health. The sequencing sample was made of memory CD4+ T cells sorted from blood. Sample subset: CD45RA-negative fraction. The chain links TRBV7-9 to TRBJ1-4; TRBD1 matches 8 bases. Here the CDR3 DNA reads TGTGCCAGCAGCTTTTCGACAGGGGTGTCAACTAATGAAAAACTGTTTTTT. Translated: CASSFSTGVSTNEKLFF.